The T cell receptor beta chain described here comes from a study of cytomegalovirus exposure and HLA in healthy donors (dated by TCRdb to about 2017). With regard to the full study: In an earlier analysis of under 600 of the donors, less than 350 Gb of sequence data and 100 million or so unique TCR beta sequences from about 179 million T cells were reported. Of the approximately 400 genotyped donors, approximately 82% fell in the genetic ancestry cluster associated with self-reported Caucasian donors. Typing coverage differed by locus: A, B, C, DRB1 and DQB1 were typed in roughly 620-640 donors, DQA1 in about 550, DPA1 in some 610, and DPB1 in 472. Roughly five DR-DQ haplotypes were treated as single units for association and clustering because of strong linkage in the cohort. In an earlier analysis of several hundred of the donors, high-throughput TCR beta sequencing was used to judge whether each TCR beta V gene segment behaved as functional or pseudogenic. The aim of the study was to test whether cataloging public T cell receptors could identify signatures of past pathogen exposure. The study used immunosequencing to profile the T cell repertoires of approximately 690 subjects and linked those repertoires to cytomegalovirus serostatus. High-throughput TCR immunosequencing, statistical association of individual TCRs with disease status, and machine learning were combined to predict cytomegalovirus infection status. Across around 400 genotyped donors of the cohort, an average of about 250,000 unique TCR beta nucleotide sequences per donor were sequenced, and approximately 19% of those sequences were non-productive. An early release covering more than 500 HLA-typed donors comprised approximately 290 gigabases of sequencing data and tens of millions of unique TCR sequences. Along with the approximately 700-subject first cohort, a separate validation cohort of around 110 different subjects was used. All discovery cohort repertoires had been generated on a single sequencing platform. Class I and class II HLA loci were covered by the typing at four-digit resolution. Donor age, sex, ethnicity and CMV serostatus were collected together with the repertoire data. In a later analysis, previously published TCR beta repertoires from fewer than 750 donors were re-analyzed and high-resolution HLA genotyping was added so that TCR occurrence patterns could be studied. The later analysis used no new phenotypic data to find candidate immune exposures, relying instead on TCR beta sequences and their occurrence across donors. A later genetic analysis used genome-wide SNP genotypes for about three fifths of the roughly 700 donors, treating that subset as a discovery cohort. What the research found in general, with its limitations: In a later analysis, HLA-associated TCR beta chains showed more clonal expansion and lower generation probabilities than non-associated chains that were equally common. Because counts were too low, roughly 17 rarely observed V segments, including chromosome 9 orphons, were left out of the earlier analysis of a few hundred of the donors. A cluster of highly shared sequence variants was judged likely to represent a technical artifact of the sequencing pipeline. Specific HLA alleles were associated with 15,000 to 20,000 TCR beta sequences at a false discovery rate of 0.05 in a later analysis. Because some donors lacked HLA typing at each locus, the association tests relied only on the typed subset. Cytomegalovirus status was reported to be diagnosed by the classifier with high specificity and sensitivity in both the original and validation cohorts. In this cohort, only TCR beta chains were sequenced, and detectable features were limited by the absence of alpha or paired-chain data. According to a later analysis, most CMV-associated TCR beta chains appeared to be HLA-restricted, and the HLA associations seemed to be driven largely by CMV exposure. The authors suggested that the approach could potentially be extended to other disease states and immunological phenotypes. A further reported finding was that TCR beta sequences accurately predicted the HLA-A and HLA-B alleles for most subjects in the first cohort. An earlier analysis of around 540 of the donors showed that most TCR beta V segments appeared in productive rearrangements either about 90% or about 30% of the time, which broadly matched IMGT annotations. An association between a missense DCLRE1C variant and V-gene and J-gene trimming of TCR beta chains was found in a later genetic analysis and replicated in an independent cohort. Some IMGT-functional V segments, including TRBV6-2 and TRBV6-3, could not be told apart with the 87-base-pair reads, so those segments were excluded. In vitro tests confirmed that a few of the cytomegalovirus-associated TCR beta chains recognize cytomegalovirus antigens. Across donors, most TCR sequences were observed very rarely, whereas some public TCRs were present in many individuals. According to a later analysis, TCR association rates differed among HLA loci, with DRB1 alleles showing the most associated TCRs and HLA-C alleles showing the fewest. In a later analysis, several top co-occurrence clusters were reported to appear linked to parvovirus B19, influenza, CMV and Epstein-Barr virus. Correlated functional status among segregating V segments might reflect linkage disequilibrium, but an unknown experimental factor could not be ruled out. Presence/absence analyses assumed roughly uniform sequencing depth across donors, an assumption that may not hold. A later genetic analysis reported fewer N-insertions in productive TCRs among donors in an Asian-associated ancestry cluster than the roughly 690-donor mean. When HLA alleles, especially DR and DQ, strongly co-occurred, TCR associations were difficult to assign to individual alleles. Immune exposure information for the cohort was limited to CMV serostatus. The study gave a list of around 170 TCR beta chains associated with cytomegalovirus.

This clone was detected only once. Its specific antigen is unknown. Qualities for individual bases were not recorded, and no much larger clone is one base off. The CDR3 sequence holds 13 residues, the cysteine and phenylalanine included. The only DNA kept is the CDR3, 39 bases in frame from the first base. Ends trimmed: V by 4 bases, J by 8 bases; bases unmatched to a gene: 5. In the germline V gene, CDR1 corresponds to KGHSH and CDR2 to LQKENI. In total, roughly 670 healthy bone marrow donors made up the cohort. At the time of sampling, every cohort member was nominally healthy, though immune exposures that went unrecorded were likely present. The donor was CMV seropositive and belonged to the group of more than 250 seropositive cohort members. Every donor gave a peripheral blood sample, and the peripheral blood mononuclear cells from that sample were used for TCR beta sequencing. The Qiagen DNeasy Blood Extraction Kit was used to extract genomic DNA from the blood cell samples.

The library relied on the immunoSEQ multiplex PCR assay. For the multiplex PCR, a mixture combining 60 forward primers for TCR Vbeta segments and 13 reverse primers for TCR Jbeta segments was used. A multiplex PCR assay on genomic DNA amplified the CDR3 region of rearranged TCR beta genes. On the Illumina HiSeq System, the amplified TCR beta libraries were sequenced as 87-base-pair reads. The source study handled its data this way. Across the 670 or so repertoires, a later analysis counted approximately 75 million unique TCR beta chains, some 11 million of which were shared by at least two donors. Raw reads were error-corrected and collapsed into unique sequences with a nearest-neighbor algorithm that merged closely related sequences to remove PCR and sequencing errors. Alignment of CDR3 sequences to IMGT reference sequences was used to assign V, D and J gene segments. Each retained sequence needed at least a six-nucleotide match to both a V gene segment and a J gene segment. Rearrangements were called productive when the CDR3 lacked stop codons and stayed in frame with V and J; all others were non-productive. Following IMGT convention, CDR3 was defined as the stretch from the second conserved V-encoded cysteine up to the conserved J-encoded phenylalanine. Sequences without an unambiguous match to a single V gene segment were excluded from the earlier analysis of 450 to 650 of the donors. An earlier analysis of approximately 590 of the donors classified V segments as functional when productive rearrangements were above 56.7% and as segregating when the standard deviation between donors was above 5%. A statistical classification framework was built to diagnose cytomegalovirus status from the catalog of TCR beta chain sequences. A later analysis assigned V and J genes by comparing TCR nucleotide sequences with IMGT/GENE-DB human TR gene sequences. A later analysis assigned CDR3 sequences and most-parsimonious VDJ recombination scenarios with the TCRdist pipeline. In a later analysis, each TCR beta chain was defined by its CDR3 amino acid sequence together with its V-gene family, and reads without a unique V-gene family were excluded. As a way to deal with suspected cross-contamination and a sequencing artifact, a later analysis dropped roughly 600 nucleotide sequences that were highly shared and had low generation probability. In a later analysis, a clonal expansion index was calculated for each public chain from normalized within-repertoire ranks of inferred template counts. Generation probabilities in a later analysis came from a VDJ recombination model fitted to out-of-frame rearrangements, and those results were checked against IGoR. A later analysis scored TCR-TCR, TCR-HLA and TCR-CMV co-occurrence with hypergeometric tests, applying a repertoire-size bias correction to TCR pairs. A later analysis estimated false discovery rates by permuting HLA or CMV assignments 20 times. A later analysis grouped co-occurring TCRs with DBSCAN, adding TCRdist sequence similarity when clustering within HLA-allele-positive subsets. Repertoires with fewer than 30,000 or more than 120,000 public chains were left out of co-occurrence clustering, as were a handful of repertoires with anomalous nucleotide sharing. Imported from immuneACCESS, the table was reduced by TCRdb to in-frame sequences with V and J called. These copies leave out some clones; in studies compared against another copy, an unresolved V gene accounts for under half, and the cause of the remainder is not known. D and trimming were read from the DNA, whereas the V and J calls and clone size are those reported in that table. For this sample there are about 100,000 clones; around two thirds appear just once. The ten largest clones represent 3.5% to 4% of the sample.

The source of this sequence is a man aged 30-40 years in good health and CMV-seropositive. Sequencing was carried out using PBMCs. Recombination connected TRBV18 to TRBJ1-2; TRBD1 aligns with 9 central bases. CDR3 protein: CASSLRQGDGYTF. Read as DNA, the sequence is TGTGCCAGCTCACTCCGACAGGGGGACGGCTACACCTTC.